This TCR beta chain originates from a study of control samples from healthy donors and cancer patients. After removal of 4 bases from V and 0 bases from J, the junction contained 3 bases not matched to a gene. This CDR3 spans 16 amino acids. CDR1 is MNHNY, CDR2 SVGAGI, per germline (reference sequence). Repertoires were generated with immunoSEQ multiplex PCR, while TCRdb's copy carries only in-frame clones and drops some. The data show about 220,000 clones, roughly 94% seen once. The specimen sequenced was blood. This clonotype was obtained from a man aged 50-59 years in good health. V and J are TRBV6-6 and TRBJ1-5, with 10 bases aligning to TRBD1. The DNA of the CDR3 is TGTGCCAGCAGTTCGACAGGGGGCGTTAGCAATCAGCCCCAGCATTTT. It specifies CASSSTGGVSNQPQHF.